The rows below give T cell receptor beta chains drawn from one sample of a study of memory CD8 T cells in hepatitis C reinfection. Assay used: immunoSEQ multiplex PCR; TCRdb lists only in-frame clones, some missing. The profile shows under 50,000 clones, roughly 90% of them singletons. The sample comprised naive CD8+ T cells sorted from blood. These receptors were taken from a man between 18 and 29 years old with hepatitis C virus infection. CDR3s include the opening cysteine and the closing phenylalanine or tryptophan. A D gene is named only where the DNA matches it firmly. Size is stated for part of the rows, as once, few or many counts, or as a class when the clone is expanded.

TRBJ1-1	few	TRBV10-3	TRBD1	TGTGCCATCAGTGCTCAGGGGGGGAACACTGAAGCTTTCTTT	CAISAQGGNTEAFF
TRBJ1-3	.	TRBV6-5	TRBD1	TGTGCCAGCAGTTACGGGACAGGAGGGTTAGGAACCATATATTTT	CASSYGTGGLGTIYF
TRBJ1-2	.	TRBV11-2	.	TGTGCCAGCAGCTTAGTTTACCAGGATGGCTACACCTTC	CASSLVYQDGYTF
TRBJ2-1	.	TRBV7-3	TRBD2	TGTGCCAGCAGTCAACTAGCGGGAGTAGACAATGAGCAGTTCTTC	CASSQLAGVDNEQFF
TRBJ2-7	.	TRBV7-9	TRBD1	TGTGCCAGCAGCTTCACCGGGACAGGGGTGAGCTCCTACGAGCAGTACTTC	CASSFTGTGVSSYEQYF
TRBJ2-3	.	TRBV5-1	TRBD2	TGCGCCAGCAGCTTGGGAGTTAGCGGGGGGGAGTTAGGAGATACGCAGTATTTT	CASSLGVSGGELGDTQYF
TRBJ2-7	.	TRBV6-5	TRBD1	TGTGCCAGCAGTTACCGGGGACAGGGTATCAGCGAGCAGTACTTC	CASSYRGQGISEQYF
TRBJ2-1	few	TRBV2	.	TGTGCCAGCAGTGAGGGGGCGAGGTATGAGCAGTTCTTC	CASSEGARYEQFF
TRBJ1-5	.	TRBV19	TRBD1	TGTGCCAGTAGTTTTGACAGGGAAGCCGGTCAGCCCCAGCATTTT	CASSFDREAGQPQHF
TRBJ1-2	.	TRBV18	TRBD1	TGTGCCAGCTCGCCAACCGGGACAGGGGACTATGGCTACACCTTC	CASSPTGTGDYGYTF
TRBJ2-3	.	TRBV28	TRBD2	TGTGCCAGCAGTCGACTAGCGGGAGAGGCAGATACGCAGTATTTT	CASSRLAGEADTQYF
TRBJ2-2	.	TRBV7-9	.	TGTGCCAGCAGCCCGCCGGGGCGGGGGAACACCGGGGAGCTGTTTTTT	CASSPPGRGNTGELFF
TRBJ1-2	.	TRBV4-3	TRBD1	TGCGCCAGCAGCCAGGGTCAGGGGGGCGACTGGCTTGGCTACACCTTC	CASSQGQGGDWLGYTF
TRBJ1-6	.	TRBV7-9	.	TGTGCCAGCAGCTTAAGCGGGCTGGATTCACCCCTCCACTTT	CASSLSGLDSPLHF
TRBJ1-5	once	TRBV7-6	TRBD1	TGTGCCAGCAGCTACGGGACAGGCGTTAATCAGCCCCAGCATTTT	CASSYGTGVNQPQHF
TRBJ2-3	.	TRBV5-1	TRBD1	TGCGCCAGCAGCTTACTTGACAGGGGGCAAAGCACAGATACGCAGTATTTT	CASSLLDRGQSTDTQYF
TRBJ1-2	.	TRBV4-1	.	TGCGCCAGCAGCCAAGGGCTGGTAGGACAGATGACAAACTATGGCTACACCTTC	CASSQGLVGQMTNYGYTF
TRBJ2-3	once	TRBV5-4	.	TGTGCCAGCAGCTTTGGCGGGATGGGAACAGATACGCAGTATTTT	CASSFGGMGTDTQYF
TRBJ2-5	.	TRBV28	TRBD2	TGTGCCAGCAGTTTTCTTAGGACTAGTCAAGAGACCCAGTACTTC	CASSFLRTSQETQYF
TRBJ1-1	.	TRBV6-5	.	TGTGCCAGCAGTTACGGGGCCTTACCAGCTTCCTTT	CASSYGALPASF
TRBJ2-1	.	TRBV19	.	TGTGCCAGTAGTATAGGTGGGGGGGCTGGCAATGAGCAGTTCTTC	CASSIGGGAGNEQFF
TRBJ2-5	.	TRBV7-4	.	TGTGCCAGCAGCTTACGTGGGAGCTCGGACGGGGTACCCCAAGAGACCCAGTACTTC	CASSLRGSSDGVPQETQYF
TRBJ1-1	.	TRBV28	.	TGTGCCAGCAGTCCTCCGGGGGCTGAAGCTTTCTTT	CASSPPGAEAFF
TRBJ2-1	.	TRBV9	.	TGTGCCAGCGCAGGGGCCTTGGCGGACAATGAGCAGTTCTTC	CASAGALADNEQFF
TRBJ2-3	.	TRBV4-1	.	TGCGCCAGCAGCCAAGGGCAGGGGATAGATACGCAGTATTTT	CASSQGQGIDTQYF
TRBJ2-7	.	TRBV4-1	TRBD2	TGCGCCAGCAGCCAGGGGACTAGTTACGAGCAGTACTTC	CASSQGTSYEQYF
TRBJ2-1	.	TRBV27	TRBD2	TGTGCCAGCAGTTTACGTAGGTCTAGCGGGAGTCTTGAGCAGTTCTTC	CASSLRRSSGSLEQFF
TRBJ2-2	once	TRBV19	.	TGTGCCACGAGGTGGGGGCACAACACCGGGGAGCTGTTTTTT	CATRWGHNTGELFF
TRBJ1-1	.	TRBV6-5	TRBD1	TGTGCCAGCAGTTACCCATCAGGGGGAGCTTTCTTT	CASSYPSGGAFF
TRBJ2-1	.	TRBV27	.	TGTGCCAGCAGTCTAGTTGGTGGTAGCGGTTGGGATGAGCAGTTCTTC	CASSLVGGSGWDEQFF
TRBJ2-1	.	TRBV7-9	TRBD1	TGTGCCAGCAGCTTAGCCGGGACAGGGTCCGATGAGCAGTTCTTC	CASSLAGTGSDEQFF
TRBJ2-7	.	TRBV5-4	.	TGTGCCAGCAGCTTGGATCCCGGACAGAGCTCCTACGAGCAGTACTTC	CASSLDPGQSSYEQYF
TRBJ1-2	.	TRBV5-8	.	TGTGCCAGCAGCTTGGCAACGGACAGTACTTATGGCTACACCTTC	CASSLATDSTYGYTF
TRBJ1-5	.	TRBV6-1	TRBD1	TGTGCCAGCAGTGATTGGGGACAGTTGACGCCATATAGCAATCAGCCCCAGCATTTT	CASSDWGQLTPYSNQPQHF
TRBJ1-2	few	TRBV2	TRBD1	TGTGCCAGAGGGACAGGGTTCGGCTATGGCTACACCTTC	CARGTGFGYGYTF
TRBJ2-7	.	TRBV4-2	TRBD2	TGTGCCAGCAGCCAAGAAGGGGGACTAGCGGGCACCTACGAGCAGTACTTC	CASSQEGGLAGTYEQYF
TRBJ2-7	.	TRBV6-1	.	TGTGCCAGCAGTCCCGGGTCCACCTACGAGCAGTACTTC	CASSPGSTYEQYF
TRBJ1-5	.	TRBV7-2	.	TGTGCCAGCAGCTTAGATCCAGGGCAGGGCCCAGGCAGGACCCAGCATTTT	CASSLDPGQGPGRTQHF
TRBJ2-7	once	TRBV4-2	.	TGTGCCAGCAGCCAAGAGGGCTCGGGGGGCCCCTACGAGCAGTACTTC	CASSQEGSGGPYEQYF
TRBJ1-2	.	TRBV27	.	TGTGCCAGCAGTTCCCTCGACAGACAAATTAACTATGGCTACACCTTC	CASSSLDRQINYGYTF
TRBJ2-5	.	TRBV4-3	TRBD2	TGCGCCAGCAGCCGACTAGCGGGGCAAGAGACCCAGTACTTC	CASSRLAGQETQYF
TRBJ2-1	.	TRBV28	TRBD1	TGTGCCAGCAGTTTACGGGGACAGGACTGGGGCAATGAGCAGTTCTTC	CASSLRGQDWGNEQFF
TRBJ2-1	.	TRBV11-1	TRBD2	TGTGCCAGCTCACCGGGGGGACTAGCGGGGTCAACCTACAATGAGCAGTTCTTC	CASSPGGLAGSTYNEQFF
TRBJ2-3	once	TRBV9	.	TGTGCCAGCAGTGGCTGGGGCAGCACAGATACGCAGTATTTT	CASSGWGSTDTQYF